This T cell receptor (beta chain) stems from a study of monozygotic twins with cystic fibrosis. Broader study findings: Monozygotic CF twins shared more identical nucleotide clonotypes than unrelated patients.

V was shortened by 0 bases and J by 0 bases, with 8 bases between the two germline ends. This CDR3 has 15 amino acids. In germline, CDR1 is SGHRS, CDR2 YFSETQ. With regard to this clone: Its antigen is unknown.

TCRdb keeps only in-frame clones here, not all; method: immunoSEQ multiplex PCR. The sample records approximately 11,000 clones, 95% to 97% being singletons. The sample comprised blood. V and J are TRBV5-1 and TRBJ2-3; D is ambiguous. This TCR was recovered from a boy between 5 and 17 years old with cystic fibrosis. The CDR3 is CASSLDPGSTDTQYF. The CDR3, as DNA: TGCGCCAGCAGCTTGGATCCCGGAAGCACAGATACGCAGTATTTT.